The clone carrying this T cell receptor (beta chain) was detected ten times or more. The sample belongs to a study of T cells in Graves' hyperthyroidism and ophthalmopathy. Amplified TCR beta CDR3 regions came from RNA transcripts. HTBI primers were used for first-round RT-PCR of the TCR CDR3. TCRdb passed the multiplex PCR reads through MiXCR, listing each CDR3 protein once. This table has 500,000 to 800,000 distinct CDR3 sequences, 14% appearing once. Sequenced: blood. The origin of this receptor is a woman in her fifties or sixties with Graves' ophthalmopathy.

The CDR3: CASSQNRGHGANVLTF. In DNA, the CDR3 is TGTGCCAGCAGCCAGAACAGGGGACACGGGGCCAACGTCCTGACTTTC. The gene calls are TRBV7-2 and TRBJ2-6; TRBD1 aligns across 7 bases. The CDR3 is 16 amino acids. Trimming at V came to 5 bases and at J to 4 bases, leaving 8 bases not matched to a gene. The germline gives CDR1 SGHTA, CDR2 FQGNSA. The whole variable domain, filled in from reference TRBV7-2 and TRBJ2-6, reads GAGVSQSPSNKVTEKGKDVELRCDPISGHTALYWYRQSLGQGLEFLIYFQGNSAPDKSGLPSDRFSAERTGGSVSTLTIQRTQQEDSAVYLCASSQNRGHGANVLTFGAGSRLTVL.